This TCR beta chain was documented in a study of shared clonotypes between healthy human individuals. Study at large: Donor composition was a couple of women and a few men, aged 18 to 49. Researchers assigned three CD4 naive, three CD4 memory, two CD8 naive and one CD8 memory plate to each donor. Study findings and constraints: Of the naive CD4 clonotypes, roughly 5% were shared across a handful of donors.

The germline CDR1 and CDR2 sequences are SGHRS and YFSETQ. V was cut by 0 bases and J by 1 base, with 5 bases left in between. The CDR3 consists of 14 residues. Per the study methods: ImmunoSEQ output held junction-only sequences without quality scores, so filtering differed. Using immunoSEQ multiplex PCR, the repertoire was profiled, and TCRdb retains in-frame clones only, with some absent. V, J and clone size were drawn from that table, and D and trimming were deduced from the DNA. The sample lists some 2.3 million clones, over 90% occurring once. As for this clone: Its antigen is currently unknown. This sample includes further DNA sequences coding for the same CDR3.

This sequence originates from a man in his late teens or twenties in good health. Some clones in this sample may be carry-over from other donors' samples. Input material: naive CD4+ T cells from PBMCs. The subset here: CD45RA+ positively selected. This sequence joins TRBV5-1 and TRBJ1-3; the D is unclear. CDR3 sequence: CASSLDLSGNTIYF. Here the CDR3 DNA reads TGCGCCAGCAGCTTGGATTTATCTGGAAACACCATATATTTT.